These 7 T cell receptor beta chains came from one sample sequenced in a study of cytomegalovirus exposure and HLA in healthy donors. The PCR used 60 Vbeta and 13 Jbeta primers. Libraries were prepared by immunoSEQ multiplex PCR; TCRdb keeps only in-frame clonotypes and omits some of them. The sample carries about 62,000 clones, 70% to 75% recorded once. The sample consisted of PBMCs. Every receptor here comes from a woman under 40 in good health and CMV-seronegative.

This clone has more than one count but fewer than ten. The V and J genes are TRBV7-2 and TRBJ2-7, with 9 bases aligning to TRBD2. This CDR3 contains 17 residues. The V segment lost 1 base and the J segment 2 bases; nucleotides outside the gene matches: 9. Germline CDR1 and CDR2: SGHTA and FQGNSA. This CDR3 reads CASSLVRPSGTTYEQYV. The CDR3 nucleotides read TGTGCCAGCAGCTTAGTACGGCCTAGCGGGACTACCTACGAGCAGTACGTC.

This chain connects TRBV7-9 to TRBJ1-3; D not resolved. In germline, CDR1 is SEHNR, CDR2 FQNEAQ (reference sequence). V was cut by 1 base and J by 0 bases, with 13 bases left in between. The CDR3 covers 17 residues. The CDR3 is CASSLEAATYSGNTIYF. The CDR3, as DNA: TGTGCCAGCAGCTTAGAGGCGGCTACTTACTCTGGAAACACCATATATTTT.

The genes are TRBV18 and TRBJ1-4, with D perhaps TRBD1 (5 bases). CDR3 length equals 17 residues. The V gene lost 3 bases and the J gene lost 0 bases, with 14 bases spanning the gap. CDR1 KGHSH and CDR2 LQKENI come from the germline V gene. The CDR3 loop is CASSPPGRGATNEKLFF. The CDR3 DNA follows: TGTGCCAGCTCACCGCCGGGACGGGGGGCAACTAATGAAAAACTGTTTTTT.

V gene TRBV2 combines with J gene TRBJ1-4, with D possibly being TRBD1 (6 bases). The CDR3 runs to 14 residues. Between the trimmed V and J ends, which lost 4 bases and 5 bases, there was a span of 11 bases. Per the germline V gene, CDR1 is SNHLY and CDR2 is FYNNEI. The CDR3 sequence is CASSGGQTNEKLFF. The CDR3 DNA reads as TGTGCCAGCAGTGGAGGACAGACAAATGAAAAACTGTTTTTT.

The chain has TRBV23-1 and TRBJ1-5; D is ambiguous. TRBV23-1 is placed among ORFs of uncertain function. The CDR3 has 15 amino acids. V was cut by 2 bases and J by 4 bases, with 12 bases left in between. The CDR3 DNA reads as TGCGCCAGCAGTCAAAGTGGAGTCGGAAATCAGCCCCAGCATTTT. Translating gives CASSQSGVGNQPQHF.

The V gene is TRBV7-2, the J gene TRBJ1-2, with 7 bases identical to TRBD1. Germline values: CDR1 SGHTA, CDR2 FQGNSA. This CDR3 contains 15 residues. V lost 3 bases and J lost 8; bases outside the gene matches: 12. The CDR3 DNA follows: TGTGCCAGCAGCTTCAAAGGGGGCAGGGTTCAGGGCTACACCTTC. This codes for CASSFKGGRVQGYTF.

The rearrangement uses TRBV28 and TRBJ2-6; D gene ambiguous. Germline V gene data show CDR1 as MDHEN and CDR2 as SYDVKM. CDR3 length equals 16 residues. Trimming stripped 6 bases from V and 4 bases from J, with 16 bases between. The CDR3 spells CASRLPGALGANVLTF. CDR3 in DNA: TGTGCCAGCAGGCTCCCGGGTGCCCTCGGGGCCAACGTCCTGACTTTC.